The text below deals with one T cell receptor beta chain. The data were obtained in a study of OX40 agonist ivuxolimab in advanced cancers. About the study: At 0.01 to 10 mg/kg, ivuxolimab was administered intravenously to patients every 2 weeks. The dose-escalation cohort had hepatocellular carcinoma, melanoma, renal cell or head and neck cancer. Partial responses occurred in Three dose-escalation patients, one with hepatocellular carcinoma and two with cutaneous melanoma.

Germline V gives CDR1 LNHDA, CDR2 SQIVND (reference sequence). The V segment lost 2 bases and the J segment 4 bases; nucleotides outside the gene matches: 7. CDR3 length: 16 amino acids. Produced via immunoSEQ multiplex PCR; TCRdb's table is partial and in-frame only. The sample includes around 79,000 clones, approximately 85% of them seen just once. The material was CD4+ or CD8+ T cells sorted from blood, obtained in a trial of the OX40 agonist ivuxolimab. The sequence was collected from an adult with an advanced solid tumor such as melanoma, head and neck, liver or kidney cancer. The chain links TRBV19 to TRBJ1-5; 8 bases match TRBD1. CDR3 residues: CASSIYGDRTNQPQHF. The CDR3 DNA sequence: TGTGCCAGTAGTATATATGGGGACAGGACAAATCAGCCCCAGCATTTT.